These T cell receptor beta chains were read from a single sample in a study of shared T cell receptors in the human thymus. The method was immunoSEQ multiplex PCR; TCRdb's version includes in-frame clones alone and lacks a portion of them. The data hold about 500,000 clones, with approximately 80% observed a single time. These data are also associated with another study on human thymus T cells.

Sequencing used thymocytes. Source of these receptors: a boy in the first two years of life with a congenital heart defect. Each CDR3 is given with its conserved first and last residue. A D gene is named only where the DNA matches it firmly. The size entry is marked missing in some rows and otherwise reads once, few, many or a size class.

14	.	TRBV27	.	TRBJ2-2	CASSWAGNTGELFF	TGTGCCAGCAGTTGGGCCGGGAACACCGGGGAGCTGTTTTTT
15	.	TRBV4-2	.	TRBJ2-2	CASSQDRVNTGELFF	TGTGCCAGCAGCCAAGATCGGGTGAACACCGGGGAGCTGTTTTTT
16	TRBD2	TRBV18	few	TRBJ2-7	CASSPEGRLAGGEQYF	TGTGCCAGCTCACCAGAGGGTAGACTAGCGGGAGGTGAGCAGTACTTC
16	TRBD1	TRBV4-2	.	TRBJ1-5	CASSQGRGGLNQPQHF	TGTGCCAGCAGCCAAGGCCGAGGGGGCCTCAATCAGCCCCAGCATTTT
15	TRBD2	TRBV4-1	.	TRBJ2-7	CASTSGTSGTYEQYF	TGCGCCAGCACCTCCGGGACTAGCGGCACCTACGAGCAGTACTTC
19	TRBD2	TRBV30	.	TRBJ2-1	CAWGQDPKAARGSYNEQFF	TGTGCCTGGGGGCAGGACCCAAAGGCGGCGCGGGGGTCCTACAATGAGCAGTTCTTC
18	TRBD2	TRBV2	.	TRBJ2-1	CASSLERDGTIHNNEQFF	TGTGCCAGCAGTCTAGAGCGGGACGGAACGATACATAACAATGAGCAGTTCTTC
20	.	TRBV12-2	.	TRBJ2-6	CASRSHQSREHISGANVLTF	TGTGCAAGTCGCTCCCACCAATCCCGGGAACACATCTCTGGGGCCAACGTCCTGACTTTC
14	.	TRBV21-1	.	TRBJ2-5	CASSKGGTVETQYF	TGTGCCAGCAGCAAAGGCGGAACGGTAGAGACCCAGTACTTC
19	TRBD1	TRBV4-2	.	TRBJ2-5	CASSQGLGIDRGLQETQYF	TGTGCCAGCAGCCAAGGTTTAGGAATCGACAGGGGGCTTCAAGAGACCCAGTACTTC
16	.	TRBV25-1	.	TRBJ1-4	CASSVGHPWSNEKLFF	TGTGCCAGCAGTGTGGGACACCCCTGGAGTAATGAAAAACTGTTTTTT
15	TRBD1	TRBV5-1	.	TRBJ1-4	CASRRTGDFNEKLFF	TGCGCCAGCAGAAGGACAGGGGACTTCAATGAAAAACTGTTTTTT
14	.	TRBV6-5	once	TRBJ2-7	CASSNGSSSYEQYF	TGTGCCAGCAGTAACGGGTCCTCCTCCTACGAGCAGTACTTC
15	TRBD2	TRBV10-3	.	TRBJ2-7	CAISWTSGGSYEQYF	TGTGCCATCAGTTGGACTAGCGGGGGTTCCTACGAGCAGTACTTC
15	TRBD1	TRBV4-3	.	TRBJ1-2	CASSQSWTGTDGYTF	TGCGCCAGCAGCCAGAGTTGGACAGGGACCGATGGCTACACCTTC
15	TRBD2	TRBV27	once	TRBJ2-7	CASNPRASGRYEQYF	TGTGCCAGCAACCCGCGGGCTAGCGGGCGCTACGAGCAGTACTTC
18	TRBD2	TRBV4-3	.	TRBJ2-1	CASSQEGRTSGIYNEQFF	TGCGCCAGCAGCCAAGAGGGGCGGACTAGCGGGATATACAATGAGCAGTTCTTC
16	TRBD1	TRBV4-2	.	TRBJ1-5	CASSQDTGQGGQPQHF	TGTGCCAGCAGCCAAGATACGGGACAGGGAGGCCAGCCCCAGCATTTT
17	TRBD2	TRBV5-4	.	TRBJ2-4	CASSKGLAGVGKNIQYF	TGTGCCAGCAGCAAGGGACTAGCGGGAGTCGGGAAAAACATTCAGTACTTC
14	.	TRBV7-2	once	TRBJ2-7	CASSPGPQGSEEYF	TGTGCCAGCAGCCCTGGCCCCCAGGGGTCAGAGGAGTACTTC
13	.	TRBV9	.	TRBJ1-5	CASSVGTDQPQHF	TGTGCCAGCAGCGTAGGTACTGATCAGCCCCAGCATTTT
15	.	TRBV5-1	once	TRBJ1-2	CASSLGRLSHYGYTF	TGCGCCAGCAGCTTGGGTCGCCTATCGCACTATGGCTACACCTTC
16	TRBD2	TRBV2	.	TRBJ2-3	CASSVERGPSTDTQYF	TGTGCCAGCAGTGTTGAGCGGGGCCCTAGCACAGATACGCAGTATTTT
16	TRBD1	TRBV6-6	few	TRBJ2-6	CASSKQGSSGANVLTF	TGTGCCAGCAGTAAACAGGGGAGCTCTGGGGCCAACGTCCTGACTTTC
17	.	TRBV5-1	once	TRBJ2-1	CASSLVFGSGKWNEQFF	TGCGCCAGCAGCTTAGTCTTCGGATCGGGGAAGTGGAATGAGCAGTTCTTC
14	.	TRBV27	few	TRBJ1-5	CASRPDRSHQPQHF	TGTGCCAGCAGACCCGACAGAAGCCATCAGCCCCAGCATTTT
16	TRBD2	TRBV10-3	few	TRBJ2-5	CAISDPLAGGQETQYF	TGTGCCATCAGTGATCCTCTAGCGGGCGGGCAAGAGACCCAGTACTTC
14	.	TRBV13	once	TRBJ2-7	CASHNYRAAYEQYF	TGTGCCAGCCACAACTACAGGGCGGCCTACGAGCAGTACTTC
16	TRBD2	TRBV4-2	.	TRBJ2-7	CASSLRTSGRQYEQYF	TGTGCCAGCAGCCTGAGGACTAGCGGGCGCCAGTACGAGCAGTACTTC
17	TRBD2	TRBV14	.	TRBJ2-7	CASSQDSGASGSYEQYF	TGTGCCAGCAGCCAAGATAGCGGGGCTAGCGGATCCTACGAGCAGTACTTC
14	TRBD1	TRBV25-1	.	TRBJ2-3	CASSGRQGPDTQYF	TGTGCCAGCAGTGGCCGACAGGGGCCAGATACGCAGTATTTT
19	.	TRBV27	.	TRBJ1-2	CASSSPAPYAGNAYYGYTF	TGTGCCAGCAGTTCGCCCGCCCCCTATGCAGGGAATGCTTACTATGGCTACACCTTC
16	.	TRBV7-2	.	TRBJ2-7	CASSLSQGLSPYEQYF	TGTGCCAGCAGCTTATCACAGGGCTTGAGCCCCTACGAGCAGTACTTC
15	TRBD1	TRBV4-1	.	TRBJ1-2	CASSPSGQGARGYTF	TGCGCCAGCAGCCCCTCGGGACAGGGGGCGCGGGGCTACACCTTC
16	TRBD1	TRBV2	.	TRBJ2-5	CASSEAPTGGRETQYF	TGTGCCAGCAGTGAAGCCCCGACAGGGGGTAGGGAGACCCAGTACTTC
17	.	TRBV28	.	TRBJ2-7	CASSLCDGRGRAYEQYF	TGTGCCAGCAGTTTATGCGACGGGAGGGGGCGGGCATACGAGCAGTACTTC
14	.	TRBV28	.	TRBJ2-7	CASSFMDRAYEQYF	TGTGCCAGCAGTTTCATGGACAGAGCCTACGAGCAGTACTTC
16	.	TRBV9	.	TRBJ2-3	CASSVVGGSSTDTQYF	TGTGCCAGCAGCGTAGTTGGGGGCTCTAGCACAGATACGCAGTATTTT
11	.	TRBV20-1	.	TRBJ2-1	CSARASNEQFF	TGCAGTGCTAGAGCCTCCAATGAGCAGTTCTTC
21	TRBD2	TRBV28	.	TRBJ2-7	CASSFPLPLAGATMGTYEQYF	TGTGCCAGCAGTTTCCCCCTCCCCCTAGCGGGAGCCACCATGGGGACCTACGAGCAGTACTTC
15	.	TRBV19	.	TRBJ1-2	CASSIHPQGGYGYTF	TGTGCCAGTAGTATCCACCCCCAGGGAGGCTATGGCTACACCTTC
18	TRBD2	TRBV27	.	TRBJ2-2	CASSSPGTSGRGAGELFF	TGTGCCAGCAGTTCCCCCGGGACTAGCGGGAGGGGGGCCGGGGAGCTGTTTTTT
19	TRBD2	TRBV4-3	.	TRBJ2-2	CASSQDHLAGGPGTGELFF	TGCGCCAGCAGCCAAGATCACCTAGCGGGAGGGCCGGGCACCGGGGAGCTGTTTTTT
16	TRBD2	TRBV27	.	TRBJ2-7	CASSNLSGSHHYEQYF	TGTGCCAGCAGCAATTTAAGCGGGAGCCATCACTACGAGCAGTACTTC
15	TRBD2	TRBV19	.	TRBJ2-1	CASSIGLAVYNEQFF	TGTGCCAGTAGTATCGGGCTAGCGGTCTACAATGAGCAGTTCTTC
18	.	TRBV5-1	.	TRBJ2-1	CASSLADGWGQPYNEQFF	TGCGCCAGCAGCTTGGCCGATGGTTGGGGCCAACCTTACAATGAGCAGTTCTTC
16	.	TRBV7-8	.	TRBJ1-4	CASSLMGPLSYEKLFF	TGTGCCAGCAGCTTGATGGGCCCCCTATCCTATGAAAAACTGTTTTTT
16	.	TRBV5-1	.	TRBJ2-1	CASSIKGGLIYNEQFF	TGCGCCAGCAGCATCAAGGGCGGGCTCATCTACAATGAGCAGTTCTTC
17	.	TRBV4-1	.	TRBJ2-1	CASSQDLEGASRNEQFF	TGCGCCAGCAGCCAAGATCTAGAGGGAGCCTCTCGCAATGAGCAGTTCTTC